The sequence of this T cell receptor beta chain was determined in a study of blood T cell repertoires in COVID-19. Overall study context: Sites in the United States, Italy and Spain provided acute and convalescent COVID-19 samples.

This table comes from immunoSEQ multiplex PCR, and its TCRdb copy is limited to in-frame clones, with some not included. This sample has about 46,000 clones, with 80% to 90% found just once. Germline lookup yields CDR1 KGHSH and CDR2 LQKENI. Trimming took off 3 bases at V and 2 bases at J, with 20 bases between the two ends. The CDR3 totals 18 residues. The sequencing sample was made of peripheral blood. The rearrangement links TRBV18 to TRBJ1-5; possible D gene TRBD1, 6 bases. This receptor was obtained from a human donor in a cohort sampled during active COVID-19. The donor label of this sample is uncertain. DNA of the CDR3: TGTGCCAGCTCACCTTCCGGTTGGGGGGGCAGCGGCAATCAGCCCCAGCATTTT. Translation gives CASSPSGWGGSGNQPQHF.